The present TCR beta chain was sequenced within a study of cytomegalovirus exposure and HLA in healthy donors. Study-wide results and limits: It was found in a later analysis that first-cohort TCR clusters tended to co-occur in the 100 to 150 validation repertoires. In vitro data verified a few CMV-associated chains as specific for CMV antigens.

Assay used: immunoSEQ multiplex PCR; TCRdb lists only in-frame clones, some missing. Of approximately 150,000 clones in the sample, approximately 88% were seen once. Remarks on this clone: Antigen unknown. Other DNA sequences from this sample encode an identical CDR3 as well.

Sequencing used PBMCs. This TCR was recovered from a man younger than 45 in good health and CMV-seropositive.

The CDR3 here is CASSLARGTDTQYF. The CDR3 DNA reads TGTGCCAGCAGCTTAGCCAGGGGAACAGATACGCAGTATTTT. The chain couples TRBV7-2 to TRBJ2-3, with a tentative D call TRBD1 (6 bases). The length of the CDR3 is 14 residues. Germline lookup yields CDR1 SGHTA and CDR2 FQGNSA. V was pared by 0 bases and J by 3 bases, with 7 bases between.